This T cell receptor beta chain was sequenced during a study of Ad26.COV2.S vaccination and SARS-CoV-2 variants. Turning to the study itself: In the study, Ad26.COV2.S was injected intramuscularly once, or twice 56 days apart.

Treatment: roughly 18 received Ad26.COV2.S at low or high dose, single or two shots; five or six received placebo; per-sample allocation not given. Material that was analyzed had been drawn on day 63 after the first vaccine or placebo injection. The administered vaccine (an Ad26 vector) expressed Wuhan-strain SARS-CoV-2 spike. The assay was immunoSEQ multiplex PCR, and TCRdb's table has in-frame clones only and misses some. Among 430,000 or so clones listed, roughly 90% were seen once. The CDR3 is made up of 13 amino acids. The V and J ends lost 1 base and 7 bases respectively, with 8 bases between them.

This chain links TRBV12-3 or TRBV12-4 with TRBJ1-5; no firm D call. This receptor was identified in a person between 18 and 60 years old who received the Ad26.COV2.S COVID-19 vaccine or a placebo. Sequencing used peripheral blood, obtained in a trial of Ad26.COV2.S vaccine versus placebo. The CDR3 nucleotides read TGTGCCAGCAGTTTAGGTCTTGTACAGCCCCAGCATTTT. This gives the protein CASSLGLVQPQHF.